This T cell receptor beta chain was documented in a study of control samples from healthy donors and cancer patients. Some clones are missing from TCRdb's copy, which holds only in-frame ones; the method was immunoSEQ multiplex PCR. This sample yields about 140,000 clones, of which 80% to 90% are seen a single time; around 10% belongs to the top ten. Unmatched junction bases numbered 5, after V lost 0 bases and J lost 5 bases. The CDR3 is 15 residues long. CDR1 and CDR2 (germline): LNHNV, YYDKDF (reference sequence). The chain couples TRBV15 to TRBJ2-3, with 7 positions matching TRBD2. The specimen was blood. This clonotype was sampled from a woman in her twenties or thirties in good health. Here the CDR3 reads CATSRDLSGVDTQYF. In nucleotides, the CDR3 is TGTGCCACCAGCAGAGACCTCAGCGGGGTAGATACGCAGTATTTT.